This T cell receptor (beta chain) came from a study of blood T cell repertoires in COVID-19. Overall study context: COVID-19 samples collected from the United States, Italy and Spain covered acute and convalescent phases. PBMCs, B-cell-depleted T cells, or T cells provided the cDNA or gDNA that made up the material.

Generated by immunoSEQ multiplex PCR, the TCRdb table keeps only in-frame clones and is missing some. The sample consists of approximately 70,000 clones, around 87% of them appearing once. Per germline, CDR1 MGHRA and CDR2 YSYEKL. The V segment lost 0 bases and the J segment 3 bases; nucleotides outside the gene matches: 9. The CDR3 consists of 18 residues. The sample consisted of peripheral blood. The receptor's source is a man in his 70s with active COVID-19. The chain employs TRBV4-1 and TRBJ2-4; TRBD2 aligns across 9 bases. CDR3 sequence: CASSQEGSGSGVKNIQYF. The CDR3 DNA reads as TGCGCCAGCAGCCAAGAGGGTAGCGGGAGTGGGGTCAAAAACATTCAGTACTTC.